This T cell receptor beta chain is from a study of shared clonotypes between healthy human individuals. The data were produced by immunoSEQ multiplex PCR, yet TCRdb's version contains in-frame clones alone and is incomplete. Altogether 1.5 million to 2.5 million clones are present, roughly 95% being singletons, with the ten largest covering roughly 1.2%. Positive CCR7 selection of CD45RO-negative cells yielded the naive CD8 cells, and terminally differentiated effector memory CD45RA+ cells were excluded. This clone was recorded only once. The same CDR3 also results from other DNA sequences found in this sample. Germline CDR1 reads MNHNS; CDR2 reads SASEGT. The V end was cut by 8 bases, the J end by 3 bases, with 7 bases between. The CDR3 runs to 12 residues.

The TCR sequence derives from a man aged 18 to 29 in good health. This chain uses TRBV6-1 with TRBJ2-2; tentative D call: TRBD2 (5 bases). Specimen: naive CD8+ T cells sorted from blood. This chain's CDR3 is CASSGYTGELFF. CDR3 DNA sequence: TGTGCCAGCTCGGGGTACACCGGGGAGCTGTTTTTT.